This record concerns one T cell receptor beta chain sequence. The target of this receptor is not known. It has no much larger one-base neighbor in the sample; base qualities were not kept. The approximately 41 donors, aged about 6 to 95 years, were systemically healthy Caucasian individuals from Russia. Each donor gave ten milliliters of peripheral blood, collected into EDTA-treated Vacutainer tubes. Ficoll-Paque density-gradient centrifugation was used to isolate PBMCs, with at least 6.5 million per sample. Total RNA, at least 6 micrograms per sample, was extracted from PBMCs with Trizol reagent. For every donor, an aliquot of PBMCs went through flow cytometry to measure the percentages of naive CD45RAhigh/CD27high T cells. This sample was taken from a study of blood T cells in healthy people across ages (dated by TCRdb to 2015 to 2017). Looking at the study overall: In model experiments, template switching captured roughly one uniquely barcoded TCR beta cDNA molecule for every two T cells. For two donors (one aged 18 to 29 and one aged 80 or older), the study analyzed two additional independent replicas of 1 million unique cDNA reads from the same blood draw. To track age-related changes in TCR beta repertoire diversity, the study relied on deep sequencing normalized with unique cDNA molecular identifiers. Four age groups were formed from the donors: young (average 16 years), middle-aged (just under 40), aged (about 62) and long-lived (roughly 88). Findings and caveats that apply to the study as a whole: The CMV infection status of donors was not known, potentially confounding age-related changes in expanded clonotypes. The long-lived group showed more naive CD4+ T cells, fewer expanded clones and increased TCR diversity than the aged group, suggesting age selection. The percentage of naive T cells measured by flow cytometry correlated strongly with observed TCR beta diversity. Since profiling was done on bulk unsorted PBMCs, naive and antigen-experienced compartments could not be conclusively compared. Observed TCR beta diversity per million T cells fell roughly linearly with age, and a significant reduction was already apparent by age around 40. Estimates of total diversity based on one million sequenced T cells were regarded as lower bounds and as underestimates.

Library creation used 5' RACE. Sequencing was carried out with an Illumina HiSeq 2500. A second 7 to 11 cycle PCR used a sample-barcoded 5' primer and a J-beta primer mix. Each TCR beta cDNA molecule received a unique molecular identifier from a template-switch 5' adaptor carrying 12 random nucleotides. Each sample yielded at least 2.5 million CDR3-containing paired-end reads. First-strand cDNA synthesis was performed from all RNA using the Mint cDNA synthesis kit, with priming by a TRBC-specific oligonucleotide. After uracil-DNA glycosylase treatment, a first 18-cycle PCR used universal primers M1SS and BC2_uni_R on all cDNA. For the original study's pipeline: Each sample was normalized by randomly selecting 1 million high-quality reads, each carrying a distinct molecular identifier. Reads with shared molecular identifiers were discarded instead of being binned into consensus sequences. MiTCR, run with a Q25 quality threshold and the strictest error-elimination algorithm, handled CDR3 identification, clonotype clustering and error correction. Lower-bound total TCR beta diversity was estimated with a nonparametric unseen species model using Euler transformation. Clones were called with MiXCR by TCRdb after fastp trimmed the public reads at Q25, and only in-frame beta chains were retained. Each CDR3 protein gets just one entry, which takes the most common genes and DNA from the rows behind it. The V and J calls, along with clone size, are taken from TCRdb and not from the paper's own processing. Counted in this sample were roughly 500,000 distinct CDR3 sequences; around 24% of them appeared once. Approximately 8.7% of the sample lies in the top ten.

CDR1 and CDR2 were assigned from the germline V gene as SQVTM and ANQGSEA. V is reduced by 3 bases and J by 0 bases, leaving a spacing of 10 bases between them. The CDR3 holds 14 amino acids from the cysteine to the phenylalanine. Just the 42-base CDR3 DNA is kept, in frame starting at base 1. The same sample was also used in a study of T cells of mothers and their children. Reported in the second study: Nine systemically healthy Caucasian individuals, comprising three mothers and their six children, were included as donors. cDNA synthesis used all of the extracted RNA, with around 1.6 ug of RNA in each 15 ul reaction. Sample barcodes and 2-4 random nucleotides were added via the M1S primer in the second PCR. Over 9.5 million TCR beta CDR3 reads were obtained for each mother, and some 3 million reads were obtained for each child. Thymic selection shapes the output of TCR recombination in a similar way in related and unrelated pairs, and inherited differences have a minor effect. Normalized repertoire overlap was always slightly but never significantly higher in related than unrelated mother-child pairs. With a sensitivity of approximately 100 clones per million clonotypes, no persistent microchimeric T cell clones were detected. The study used deep NGS to compare TCR beta repertoires of mothers and children, seeking features distinguishing related mother-child pairs from unrelated individuals. Mothers averaged 40 +/- 4 years of age and children averaged approximately 12 +/- 4 years. After adapter ligation was performed with NEBNext reagents, the libraries were sequenced on an Illumina HiSeq 2000 with 100+100 nt paired-end reads. To prevent cross-contamination, the mother and child libraries were prepared a month apart and were sequenced in separate runs. For each donor, between 500,000 and 2,000,000 distinct TCR beta clonotypes were identified. Naive TCR beta clonotypes were estimated from low-frequency clonotypes matched to each donor's FACS-determined naive share, without sorting.

The sequenced sample consisted of blood. This chain is built from TRBV29-1 and TRBJ2-3; the D gene is perhaps TRBD1 or TRBD2, as each covers 5 bases. This TCR was sampled from a boy aged 5-17 years in good health. The CDR3 in this case is CSVERGSSTDTQYF. The sequenced DNA: TGCAGCGTTGAGAGGGGAAGTAGCACAGATACGCAGTATTTT.